Following are 20 T cell receptor beta chains from one sample sequenced in a study of shared clonotypes between healthy human individuals. The table came from immunoSEQ multiplex PCR; TCRdb's copy has only in-frame clones and leaves some out. The sample has 2.5 million or so clones; around 94% are singletons. Specimen: naive CD4+ T cells sorted from blood. Subset noted: CD45RA+ positively selected. These receptor sequences come from a young man in good health.

This clone was recorded only once. The chain links TRBV7-8 to TRBJ2-2; TRBD2 might be the D (6 bases). This CDR3 has 13 residues. Germline values: CDR1 SGHVS, CDR2 FQNEAQ. The ends were cut back, 6 bases at V and 5 bases at J, with 10 bases in the middle. The CDR3 spells CASRGGGTGELFF. CDR3 DNA sequence: TGTGCCAGCAGGGGGGGTGGAACCGGGGAGCTGTTTTTT.

The chain links TRBV5-1 to TRBJ2-7; no reliable D call. The germline CDR1 and CDR2 sequences are SGHRS and YFSETQ. This CDR3 is built from 13 residues. The germline V and J ends were trimmed by 4 bases and 3 bases, with 11 bases remaining between them. For the CDR3, the DNA is TGCGCCAGCAGCCGGTATACCGACTACGAGCAGTACTTC. Translation: CASSRYTDYEQYF.

The rearrangement links TRBV7-6 to TRBJ1-6, with D uncertain. V dropped 5 bases and J dropped 7 bases, with 15 bases sitting between them. CDR3 size: 15 residues. Germline V gives CDR1 SGHVS, CDR2 FNYEAQ. Here the CDR3 reads CASSPAGELNSPLHF. The CDR3, as DNA: TGTGCCAGCAGCCCGGCTGGCGAGCTAAATTCACCCCTCCACTTT.

The chain recombines TRBV2 with TRBJ1-2; D unresolved. Germline loops: CDR1 SNHLY, CDR2 FYNNEI. With 4 bases removed from V and 7 bases from J, the gap between germline ends came to 7 bases. The CDR3 length is 11 residues. DNA of the CDR3: TGTGCCAGCAGTGTTCGGGTTGGCTACACCTTC. Protein product: CASSVRVGYTF.

The rearrangement links TRBV9 to TRBJ2-3, with a weak D call TRBD1 (6 bases). Trimming stripped 0 bases from V and 6 bases from J, with 14 bases between. CDR1 is SGDLS, CDR2 YYNGEE, per germline. The CDR3 is 15 amino acids. Here the CDR3 reads CASSVVGALADTQYF. The CDR3 nucleotides are TGTGCCAGCAGCGTAGTGGGGGCGCTTGCGGATACGCAGTATTTT. Full variable domain (rest looked up from reference TRBV9 and TRBJ2-3): DSGVTQTPKHLITATGQRVTLRCSPRSGDLSVYWYQQSLDQGLQFLIQYYNGEERAKGNILERFSAQQFPDLHSELNLSSLELGDSALYFCASSVVGALADTQYFGPGTRLTVL.

The rearrangement links TRBV7-9 to TRBJ1-1, with no clear D. V lost 1 base and J 1 base, leaving 13 bases between the germline ends. CDR1 and CDR2 (germline): SEHNR, FQNEAQ (reference sequence). This CDR3 is 16 amino acids long. The CDR3 region is CASSLVHGGRNTEAFF. The CDR3 DNA reads TGTGCCAGCAGCTTAGTACACGGCGGGAGGAACACTGAAGCTTTCTTT.

J is TRBJ2-1 and V is TRBV18; TRBD2 agrees at 7 bases. The junction had 10 bases not matched to a gene; V was cut back by 5 bases and J by 6 bases. The CDR3 consists of 15 residues. The germline V gene has CDR1 KGHSH and CDR2 LQKENI. CDR3 bases: TGTGCCAGCTCAATGGGGACTACGGATGGCAATGAGCAGTTCTTC. Its protein product is CASSMGTTDGNEQFF.

The rearrangement links TRBV7-2 to TRBJ1-3; D remains ambiguous. V was pared by 1 base and J by 6 bases, with 13 bases between. CDR1 SGHTA and CDR2 FQGNSA come from the germline V gene. CDR3 length equals 15 residues. The CDR3 nucleotides read TGTGCCAGCAGCTTAGTCCACTTACATGAAAACACCATATATTTT. This sequence encodes CASSLVHLHENTIYF.

The chain couples TRBV7-9 to TRBJ2-2, with 11 bases lining up with TRBD2. Germline assignment: CDR1 SEHNR and CDR2 FQNEAQ (reference sequence). V was pared by 0 bases and J by 0 bases, with 3 bases of the junction left unmatched. The CDR3 contains 18 residues. This CDR3 is CASSLARLAGSNTGELFF. Written as DNA, the CDR3 is TGTGCCAGCAGCTTAGCAAGACTAGCGGGATCGAACACCGGGGAGCTGTTTTTT.

The chain has TRBV11-3 and TRBJ1-5; TRBD1 matches at 8 bases. CDR1 and CDR2 (germline): SGHNT, YENEEA. The CDR3 totals 17 residues. Trimming cost V 2 bases and J 4 bases; bases outside gene matches: 10. The CDR3 loop is CASSLRSSGGVNQPQHF. The CDR3, as DNA: TGTGCCAGCAGCTTAAGGTCGTCAGGGGGCGTAAATCAGCCCCAGCATTTT.

This clone was counted between two and nine times. The chain links TRBV5-1 to TRBJ2-1, with D tentatively TRBD1 (6 bases). Trimming pared 4 bases from V and 5 bases from J, leaving 13 bases between. Germline CDR1 is SGHRS and CDR2 is YFSETQ. This CDR3 spans 14 amino acids. In nucleotides, the CDR3 is TGCGCCAGCAGCGCACAGGGTTGGAACAATGAGCAGTTCTTC. It codes for CASSAQGWNNEQFF.

The rearrangement links TRBV29-1 to TRBJ2-1, with D perhaps matching TRBD2 (7 bases). Germline assignment: CDR1 SQVTM and CDR2 ANQGSEA. The CDR3 sequence is 17 residues long. V was cut by 7 bases and J by 7 bases, with 29 bases left in between. CDR3 nucleotide sequence: TGCAGCGGCCACATGTTGTCTGGGGGGGCATATGGGAATGAGCAGTTCTTC. It encodes CSGHMLSGGAYGNEQFF.

The V call is TRBV27, the J call TRBJ2-3; 12 nucleotides match TRBD2. Germline CDR1 reads MNHEY; CDR2 reads SMNVEV (reference sequence). CDR3 length: 16 residues. V lost 6 bases to trimming and J lost 5 bases; unmatched junction nucleotides: 9. DNA for the CDR3: TGTGCCAGCAGCCGTCGACTAGCGGGAGAGGGAGATACGCAGTATTTT. Protein sequence: CASSRRLAGEGDTQYF.

The chain joins TRBV5-1 to TRBJ2-1; TRBD2 is a possible D gene (5 bases). In germline, CDR1 is SGHRS, CDR2 YFSETQ. CDR3 length: 15 residues. V dropped 5 bases and J dropped 13 bases, with 25 bases sitting between them. As DNA, the CDR3 is TGCGCCAGCAGTTACAACGGGATAGTGGGAGAGGAACAGTTCTTC. It codes for CASSYNGIVGEEQFF.

This sequence joins TRBV19 and TRBJ1-6; possibly TRBD1 for D (6 bases). The CDR3 consists of 16 residues. The V end was cut by 5 bases, the J end by 9 bases, with 20 bases between. Germline V gives CDR1 LNHDA, CDR2 SQIVND (reference sequence). In nucleotides, the CDR3 is TGTGCCAGTAGTCCCGGGACATCCACTGTGGGTTCACCCCTCCACTTT. Its protein is CASSPGTSTVGSPLHF.

The rearrangement links TRBV7-2 to TRBJ2-1, with 8 positions matching TRBD2. The CDR3 has 14 amino acids. The V segment lost 5 bases and the J segment 7 bases; nucleotides outside the gene matches: 7. Germline V CDR1 and CDR2: SGHTA, FQGNSA. CDR3 bases: TGTGCCAGCAGCCCTCGAGCGGGAGAGAATGAGCAGTTCTTC. Translating it yields CASSPRAGENEQFF.

The chain carries TRBV10-1 and TRBJ2-7; D is possibly TRBD2 (5 bases). In germline, CDR1 is WNHNN, CDR2 SYGVQD (reference sequence). V was cut by 0 bases and J by 6 bases, with 12 bases left in between. This CDR3 spans 14 amino acids. This chain's CDR3 is CASSESPASREQYF. The DNA of the CDR3 is TGCGCCAGCAGTGAGTCCCCCGCTAGCCGCGAGCAGTACTTC.

The CDR3 sequence is CASKETSGKSSTDTQYF. The CDR3 bases are TGCGCCAGCAAGGAGACTAGCGGAAAATCTAGCACAGATACGCAGTATTTT. J is TRBJ2-3 and V is TRBV10-1, with 9 bases lining up with TRBD2. CDR1 is WNHNN and CDR2 is SYGVQD in the germline V gene (reference sequence). This CDR3 is 17 amino acids long. Trimming at V came to 7 bases and at J to 0 bases, leaving 11 bases not matched to a gene.

The chain has TRBV7-9 and TRBJ2-1; D is undetermined. CDR3 length: 13 residues. Germline loops: CDR1 SEHNR, CDR2 FQNEAQ (reference sequence). With 1 base removed from V and 7 bases from J, the gap between germline ends came to 8 bases. The CDR3 bases are TGTGCCAGCAGCTTAGTTAGAATGAATGAGCAGTTCTTC. Amino acid sequence: CASSLVRMNEQFF.

This rearrangement joins TRBV6-1 to TRBJ2-3; the match to TRBD2 covers 13 bases. V shed 7 bases, J shed 5 bases, and the junction held 12 bases outside the gene matches. The CDR3 has 17 amino acids. Germline V gene sequence: CDR1 MNHNS, CDR2 SASEGT. CDR3 nucleotides: TGTGCCAGCACTGACGTGGGGTGGACTAGCGGGAGAGATACGCAGTATTTT. As protein: CASTDVGWTSGRDTQYF.